This T cell receptor beta chain was recovered during a study of molecular identifiers for immune sequencing clone quantification. In TCRdb, the PCR reads were re-called with MiXCR into one record per CDR3 protein. Of under 600,000 distinct CDR3 sequences in the sample, less than 30% were seen once. The table lists this clonotype with a few counts. Sequencing was carried out using naive CD8+ T cells from blood, with Jurkat cell RNA spiked in. Subset defined: FACS-sorted CD8+CD4-CCR7+CD45RA+ naive T cells. The clonotype originates from a human donor in good health. Some libraries in this study had Jurkat cell RNA spiked in.

CDR3 bases: TGTGCCAGTAGTCCCACGGGGGAGGAGTCCTACGAGCAGTACTTC. This codes for CASSPTGEESYEQYF. V gene TRBV19 combines with J gene TRBJ2-7; D may be TRBD2 (6 bases). Germline V gene sequence: CDR1 LNHDA, CDR2 SQIVND (reference sequence). The CDR3 spans 15 residues. The germline V and J ends were trimmed by 5 bases and 1 base, with 15 bases remaining between them.